This TCR beta chain originates from a study of shared clonotypes between healthy human individuals. The count of this clone is one. Antigen: not known. Other DNA sequences from this sample encode an identical CDR3 as well. Naive CD8 cells lacked CD45RO, underwent positive selection for CCR7 and left out terminally differentiated effector memory CD45RA+ cells. Study observations and caveats: There were few donors, and this limited the genetic and exposure-history diversity represented. Apart from blood, nothing was sampled; tissue repertoires likely differ. The study found about 5% of naive CD4 clonotypes shared across a handful of donors.

The trim removed 3 bases at V and 2 bases at J, leaving 4 bases unmatched. This CDR3 region has 14 residues. Germline CDR1 and CDR2: MNHEY and SMNVEV (reference sequence). The run depth of the assay was deep. Using immunoSEQ multiplex PCR, the repertoire was profiled, and TCRdb retains in-frame clones only, with some absent. The sample records more than 2 million clones, 85% to 95% being singletons. This TCR derives from a man younger than 35 in good health. Some clones in this sample may be carry-over from other donors' samples. Sequenced material: naive CD8+ T cells from PBMCs. The chain combines TRBV27 with TRBJ2-7; 7 nucleotides match TRBD1. DNA of the CDR3: TGTGCCAGCAGTTTGGTGCAGGGGGCCTACGAGCAGTACTTC. This gives the protein CASSLVQGAYEQYF.